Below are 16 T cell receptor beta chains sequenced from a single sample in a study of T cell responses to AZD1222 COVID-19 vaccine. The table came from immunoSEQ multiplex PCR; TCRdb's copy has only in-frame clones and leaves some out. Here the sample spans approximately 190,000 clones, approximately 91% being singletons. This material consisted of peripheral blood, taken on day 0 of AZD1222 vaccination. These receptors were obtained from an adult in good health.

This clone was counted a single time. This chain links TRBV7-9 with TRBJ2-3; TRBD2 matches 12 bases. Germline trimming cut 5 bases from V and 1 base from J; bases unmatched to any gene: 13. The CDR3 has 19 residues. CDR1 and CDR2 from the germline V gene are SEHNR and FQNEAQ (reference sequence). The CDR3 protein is CASSHTGLAGYRGTDTQYF. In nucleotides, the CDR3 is TGTGCCAGCAGCCACACAGGACTAGCGGGATATCGTGGCACAGATACGCAGTATTTT.

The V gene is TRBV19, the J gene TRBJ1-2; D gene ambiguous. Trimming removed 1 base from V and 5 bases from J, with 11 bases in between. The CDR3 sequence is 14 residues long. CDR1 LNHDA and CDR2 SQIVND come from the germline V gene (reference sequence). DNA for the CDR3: TGTGCCAGTAGTATAGTCGGGGTCGGATATGGCTACACCTTC. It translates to CASSIVGVGYGYTF.

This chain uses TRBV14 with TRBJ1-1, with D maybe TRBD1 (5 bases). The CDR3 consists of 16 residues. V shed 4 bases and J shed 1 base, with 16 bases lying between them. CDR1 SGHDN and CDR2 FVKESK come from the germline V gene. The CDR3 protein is CASSLPRRGRNTEAFF. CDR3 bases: TGTGCCAGCAGCCTACCTAGGCGGGGGAGGAACACTGAAGCTTTCTTT. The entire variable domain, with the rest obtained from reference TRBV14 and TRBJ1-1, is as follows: EAGVTQFPSHSVIEKGQTVTLRCDPISGHDNLYWYRRVMGKEIKFLLHFVKESKQDESGMPNNRFLAERTGGTYSTLKVQPAELEDSGVYFCASSLPRRGRNTEAFFGQGTRLTVV.

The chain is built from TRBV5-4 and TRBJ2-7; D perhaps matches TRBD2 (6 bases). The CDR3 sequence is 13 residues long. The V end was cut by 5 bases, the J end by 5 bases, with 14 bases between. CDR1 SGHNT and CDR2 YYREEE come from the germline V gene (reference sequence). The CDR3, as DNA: TGTGCCAGCAGTCGTACCGGGAGCGACGAGCAGTACTTC. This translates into CASSRTGSDEQYF.

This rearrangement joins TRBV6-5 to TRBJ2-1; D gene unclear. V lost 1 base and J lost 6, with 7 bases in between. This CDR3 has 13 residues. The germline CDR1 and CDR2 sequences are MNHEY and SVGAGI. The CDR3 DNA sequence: TGTGCCAGCAGTTACTTTCTGACCAATGAGCAGTTCTTC. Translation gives CASSYFLTNEQFF.

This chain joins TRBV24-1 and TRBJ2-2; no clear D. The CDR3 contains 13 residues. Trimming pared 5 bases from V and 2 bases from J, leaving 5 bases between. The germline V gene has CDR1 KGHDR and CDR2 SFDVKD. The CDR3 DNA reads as TGTGCCACCAGTGCACTAAACACCGGGGAGCTGTTTTTT. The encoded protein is CATSALNTGELFF.

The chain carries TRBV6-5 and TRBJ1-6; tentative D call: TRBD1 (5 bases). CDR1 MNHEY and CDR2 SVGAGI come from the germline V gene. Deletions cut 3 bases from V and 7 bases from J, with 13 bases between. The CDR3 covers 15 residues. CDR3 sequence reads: CASSYSGGRNSPLHF. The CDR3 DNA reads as TGTGCCAGCAGTTATAGTGGGGGGAGAAATTCACCCCTCCACTTT.

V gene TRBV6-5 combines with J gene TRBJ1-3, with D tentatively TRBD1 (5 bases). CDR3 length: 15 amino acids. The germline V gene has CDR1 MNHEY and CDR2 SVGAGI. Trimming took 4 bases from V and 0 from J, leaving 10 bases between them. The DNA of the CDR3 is TGTGCCAGCAGTTTGACAAGGGGCTCTGGAAACACCATATATTTT. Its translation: CASSLTRGSGNTIYF.

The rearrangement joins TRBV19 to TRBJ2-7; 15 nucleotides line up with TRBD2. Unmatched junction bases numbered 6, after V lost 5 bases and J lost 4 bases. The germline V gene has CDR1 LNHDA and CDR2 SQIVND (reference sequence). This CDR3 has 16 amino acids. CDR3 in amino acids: CASSPGLAGGPYEQYF. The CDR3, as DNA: TGTGCCAGTAGTCCGGGACTAGCGGGAGGACCATACGAGCAGTACTTC.

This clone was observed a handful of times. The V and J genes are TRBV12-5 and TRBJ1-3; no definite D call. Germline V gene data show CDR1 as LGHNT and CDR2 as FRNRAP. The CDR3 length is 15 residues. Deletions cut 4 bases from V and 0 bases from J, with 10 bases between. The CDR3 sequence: CASGYGRTSGNTIYF. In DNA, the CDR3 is TGTGCTAGTGGTTACGGACGAACCTCTGGAAACACCATATATTTT.

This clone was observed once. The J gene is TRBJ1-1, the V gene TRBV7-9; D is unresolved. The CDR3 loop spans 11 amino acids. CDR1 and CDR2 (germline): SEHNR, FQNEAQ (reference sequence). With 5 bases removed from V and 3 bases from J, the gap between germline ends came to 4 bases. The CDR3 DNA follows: TGTGCCAGCAGCCAAGACACTGAAGCTTTCTTT. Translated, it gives CASSQDTEAFF.

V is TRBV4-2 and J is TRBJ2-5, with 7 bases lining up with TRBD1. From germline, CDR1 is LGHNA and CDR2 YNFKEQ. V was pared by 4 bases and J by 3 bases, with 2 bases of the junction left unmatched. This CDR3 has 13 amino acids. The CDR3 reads CASSPTGEETQYF. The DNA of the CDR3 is TGTGCCAGCAGCCCCACAGGGGAAGAGACCCAGTACTTC.

The CDR3 DNA sequence: TGTGCCAGCACCTTGGGGTGGGAGGAGGTAGAGACCCAGTACTTC. Its protein is CASTLGWEEVETQYF. The V gene is TRBV28, the J gene TRBJ2-5; a possible D gene is TRBD2 (6 bases). Trimming stripped 7 bases from V and 4 bases from J, with 19 bases between. CDR3 length equals 15 residues. From germline, CDR1 is MDHEN and CDR2 SYDVKM.

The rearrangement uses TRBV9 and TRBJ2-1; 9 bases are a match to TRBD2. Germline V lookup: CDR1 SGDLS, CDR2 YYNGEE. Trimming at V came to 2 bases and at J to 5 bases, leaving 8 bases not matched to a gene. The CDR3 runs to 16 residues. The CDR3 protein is CASSVSASGTHNEQFF. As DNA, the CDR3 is TGTGCCAGCAGCGTTTCCGCTAGCGGGACCCACAATGAGCAGTTCTTC.

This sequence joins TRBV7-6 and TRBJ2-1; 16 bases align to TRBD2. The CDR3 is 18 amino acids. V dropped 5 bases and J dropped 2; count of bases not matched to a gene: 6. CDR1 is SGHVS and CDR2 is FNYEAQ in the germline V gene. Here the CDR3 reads CASSPRGLAGGPYNEQFF. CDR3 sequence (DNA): TGTGCCAGCAGCCCAAGGGGACTAGCGGGAGGGCCCTACAATGAGCAGTTCTTC. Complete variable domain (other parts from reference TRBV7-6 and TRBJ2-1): GAGVSQSPRYKVTKRGQDVALRCDPISGHVSLYWYRQALGQGPEFLTYFNYEAQQDKSGLPNDRFSAERPEGSISTLTIQRTEQRDSAMYRCASSPRGLAGGPYNEQFFGPGTRLTVL.

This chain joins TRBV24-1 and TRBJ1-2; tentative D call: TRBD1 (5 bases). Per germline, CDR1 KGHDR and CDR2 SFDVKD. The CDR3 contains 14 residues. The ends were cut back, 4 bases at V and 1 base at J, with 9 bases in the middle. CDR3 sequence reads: CATSDQDSNYGYTF. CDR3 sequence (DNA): TGTGCCACCAGTGACCAAGACAGTAACTATGGCTACACCTTC.